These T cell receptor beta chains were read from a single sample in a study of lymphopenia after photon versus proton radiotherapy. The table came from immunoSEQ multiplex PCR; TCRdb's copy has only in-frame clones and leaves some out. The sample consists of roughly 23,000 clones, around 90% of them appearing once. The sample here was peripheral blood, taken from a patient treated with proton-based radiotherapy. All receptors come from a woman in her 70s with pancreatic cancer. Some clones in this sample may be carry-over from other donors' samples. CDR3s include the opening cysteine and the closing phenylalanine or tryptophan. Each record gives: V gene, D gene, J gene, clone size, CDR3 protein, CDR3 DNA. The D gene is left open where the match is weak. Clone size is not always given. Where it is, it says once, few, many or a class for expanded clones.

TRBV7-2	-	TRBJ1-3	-	CASSLTGSGNTIYF	TGTGCCAGCAGCTTAACAGGCTCTGGAAACACCATATATTTT
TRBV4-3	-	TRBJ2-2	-	CASSQDSSYTGELFF	TGCGCCAGCAGCCAAGATTCTAGCTACACCGGGGAGCTGTTTTTT
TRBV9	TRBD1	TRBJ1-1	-	CASSATGGTEAFF	TGTGCCAGCAGCGCAACAGGGGGCACTGAAGCTTTCTTT
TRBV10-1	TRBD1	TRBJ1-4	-	CASRGQGLSEKLFF	TGCGCCAGCCGGGGACAGGGACTCTCTGAAAAACTGTTTTTT
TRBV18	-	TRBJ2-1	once	CASSLLAQGYDNEQFF	TGTGCCAGCTCACTCCTCGCGCAGGGGTACGACAATGAGCAGTTCTTC
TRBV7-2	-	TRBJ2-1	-	CASSLTQQYNNEQFF	TGTGCCAGCAGCTTAACCCAGCAATATAACAATGAGCAGTTCTTC
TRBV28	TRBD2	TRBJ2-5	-	CASSPTRLAGGRETQYF	TGTGCCAGCAGTCCTACACGACTAGCGGGAGGTCGAGAGACCCAGTACTTC
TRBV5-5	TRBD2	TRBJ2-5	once	CASSYLAGGPQETQYF	TGTGCCAGCAGCTACCTAGCGGGAGGGCCTCAAGAGACCCAGTACTTC
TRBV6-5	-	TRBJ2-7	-	CASSYDLSTSRYEQYF	TGTGCCAGCAGTTACGATCTATCGACTAGTCGCTACGAGCAGTACTTC
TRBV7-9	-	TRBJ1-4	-	CASEQGTNEKLFF	TGTGCCAGCGAACAGGGAACTAATGAAAAACTGTTTTTT
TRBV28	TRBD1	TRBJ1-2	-	CASSPTGAPYGYTF	TGTGCCAGCAGCCCTACAGGGGCACCCTATGGCTACACCTTC
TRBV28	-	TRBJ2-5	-	CASSIPGPQETQYF	TGTGCCAGCAGTATACCCGGACCCCAAGAGACCCAGTACTTC
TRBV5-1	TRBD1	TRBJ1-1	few	CASSLRSGGNTEAFF	TGCGCCAGCAGCTTGAGGTCAGGGGGGAACACTGAAGCTTTCTTT
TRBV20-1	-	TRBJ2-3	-	CSASGTDTQYF	TGCAGTGCTAGCGGCACAGATACGCAGTATTTT
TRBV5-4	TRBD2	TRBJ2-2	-	CASSLPPGGSSGELFF	TGTGCCAGCAGCTTACCCCCGGGAGGATCATCCGGGGAGCTGTTTTTT
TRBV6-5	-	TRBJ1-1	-	CASSQVGGTEAFF	TGTGCCAGCAGTCAGGTGGGGGGCACTGAAGCTTTCTTT
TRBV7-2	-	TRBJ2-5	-	CASSLGVGWETQYF	TGTGCCAGCAGCTTAGGGGTAGGATGGGAGACCCAGTACTTC
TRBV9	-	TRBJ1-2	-	CASSVGGVGGYTF	TGTGCCAGCAGCGTAGGAGGAGTAGGAGGCTACACCTTC
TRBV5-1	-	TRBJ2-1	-	CASSPDSAEQFF	TGCGCCAGCAGCCCGGACAGCGCCGAGCAGTTCTTC
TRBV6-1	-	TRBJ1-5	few	CASSETGFQPQHF	TGTGCCAGCAGTGAAACAGGGTTTCAGCCCCAGCATTTT
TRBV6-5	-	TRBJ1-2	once	CASSYSNRPSWGYTF	TGTGCCAGCAGTTACTCGAATCGGCCGTCCTGGGGCTACACCTTC
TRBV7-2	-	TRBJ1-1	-	CASSLGQMNTEAFF	TGTGCCAGCAGCTTAGGTCAGATGAACACTGAAGCTTTCTTT
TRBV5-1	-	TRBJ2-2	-	CASNGGNTGELFF	TGCGCCAGCAACGGGGGGAACACCGGGGAGCTGTTTTTT
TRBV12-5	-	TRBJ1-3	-	CASGPDSYSGNTIYF	TGTGCTAGTGGTCCGGACAGCTACTCTGGAAACACCATATATTTT
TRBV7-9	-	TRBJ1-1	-	CASSLGGADTEAFF	TGTGCCAGCAGCTTAGGAGGGGCGGACACTGAAGCTTTCTTT
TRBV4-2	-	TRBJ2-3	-	CASSQEGRSPSTDTQYF	TGTGCCAGCAGCCAAGAAGGGAGATCCCCTAGCACAGATACGCAGTATTTT
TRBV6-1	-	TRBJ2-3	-	CASRATGADTQYF	TGTGCCAGCAGGGCGACTGGGGCAGATACGCAGTATTTT
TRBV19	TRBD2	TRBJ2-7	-	CASSPTSGNYEQYF	TGTGCCAGTAGCCCCACTAGCGGAAACTACGAGCAGTACTTC
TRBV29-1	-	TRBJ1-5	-	CSVVVGGGNQPQHF	TGCAGCGTTGTTGTGGGGGGCGGCAATCAGCCCCAGCATTTT
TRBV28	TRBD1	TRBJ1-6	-	CASIQAGTGTYNSPLHF	TGTGCCAGCATCCAAGCCGGGACAGGGACCTATAATTCACCCCTCCACTTT
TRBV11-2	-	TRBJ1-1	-	CASSLGAMLNTEAFF	TGTGCCAGCAGCTTAGGCGCTATGCTGAACACTGAAGCTTTCTTT
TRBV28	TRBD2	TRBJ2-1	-	CASSFNTGTSVYEQFF	TGTGCCAGCAGTTTCAACACCGGGACTAGCGTATATGAGCAGTTCTTC
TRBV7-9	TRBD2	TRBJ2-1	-	CASSFSTGTSGRNEQFF	TGTGCCAGCAGCTTTAGTACCGGGACTAGCGGGAGGAATGAGCAGTTCTTC
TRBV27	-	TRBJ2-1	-	CASSFRGEHNEQFF	TGTGCCAGCAGTTTTAGGGGGGAACATAATGAGCAGTTCTTC
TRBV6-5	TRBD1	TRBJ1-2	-	CASSQRQGYGYTF	TGTGCCAGCAGCCAACGACAGGGCTATGGCTACACCTTC
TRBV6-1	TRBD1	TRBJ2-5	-	CASSVADRGETQYF	TGTGCCAGCAGTGTAGCCGACAGGGGGGAGACCCAGTACTTC
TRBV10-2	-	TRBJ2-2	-	CASKQGGELFF	TGCGCCAGCAAGCAGGGCGGGGAGCTGTTTTTT